Sequencing of this T cell receptor (beta chain) was carried out in a study of blood T cell repertoires in COVID-19. The germline gives CDR1 GTSNPN, CDR2 SVGIG (reference sequence). CDR3 length equals 16 residues. The V and J ends lost 3 bases and 1 base respectively, with 19 bases between them. This table comes from immunoSEQ multiplex PCR, and its TCRdb copy is limited to in-frame clones, with some not included. The sample includes fewer than 400,000 clones, 70% to 90% of them seen just once. This clone is a singleton in its sample. The receptor's source is a man aged 25-45 years who had recovered from COVID-19. The sequenced material came from PBMCs or T cells enriched from blood (not recorded which). V gene TRBV30 combines with J gene TRBJ2-7; no clear D gene. The CDR3, as DNA: TGTGCCTGGAGGCGACTTCAAGGATACCTATCCTACGAGCAGTACTTC. Protein: CAWRRLQGYLSYEQYF.